This TCR beta chain was observed in a study of blood T cell repertoires in COVID-19. Trimming removed 2 bases from V and 6 bases from J; junction bases left unmatched: 3. The CDR3 is made up of 14 amino acids. In germline, CDR1 is SGHRS, CDR2 YFSETQ. Sequencing was performed with immunoSEQ multiplex PCR; in TCRdb, only in-frame clones are kept and a portion is missing. Of almost 200,000 clones in the sample, around four fifths were seen once. The chain combines TRBV5-1 with TRBJ1-4, with TRBD1 identical over 8 bases. What was sequenced was peripheral blood. This sequence was found in a man aged 55 to 70 with COVID-19, enrolled during active disease. The CDR3 reads CASSFKGQDEKLFF. DNA of the CDR3: TGCGCCAGCAGCTTCAAGGGACAGGATGAAAAACTGTTTTTT. The full variable domain, completed using reference TRBV5-1 and TRBJ1-4, is KAGVTQTPRYLIKTRGQQVTLSCSPISGHRSVSWYQQTPGQGLQFLFEYFSETQRNKGNFPGRFSGRQFSNSRSEMNVSTLELGDSALYLCASSFKGQDEKLFFGSGTQLSVL.